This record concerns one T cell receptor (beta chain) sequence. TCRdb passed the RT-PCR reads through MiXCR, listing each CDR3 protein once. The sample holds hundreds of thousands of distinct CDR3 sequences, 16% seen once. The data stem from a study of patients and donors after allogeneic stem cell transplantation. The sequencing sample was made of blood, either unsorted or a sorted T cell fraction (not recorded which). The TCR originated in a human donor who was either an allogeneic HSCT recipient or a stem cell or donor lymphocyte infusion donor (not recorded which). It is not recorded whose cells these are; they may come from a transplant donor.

CDR3 residues: CASSYLHTQYF. CDR3 nucleotide sequence: TGTGCCAGCAGCTACTTACATACGCAGTATTTT. This sequence joins TRBV12-3 or TRBV12-4 and TRBJ2-3; D unresolved. V shed 6 bases and J shed 7 bases, with 8 bases lying between them. The CDR3 has 11 amino acids.